This T cell receptor beta chain was captured in a study of beta chain features in type 1 diabetes. Germline lookup yields CDR1 SGHRS and CDR2 YFSETQ. There are 14 residues in the CDR3. The V and J ends lost 4 bases and 5 bases, in that order; junction bases with no gene match: 4. Since all of the isolated RNA was reverse transcribed, expressed TCRB transcripts were what got sequenced. Some clones are missing from TCRdb's copy, which holds only in-frame ones; the method was immunoSEQ multiplex PCR. The repertoire consists of fewer than 550,000 clones, with approximately 10% occurring once and the leading ten covering approximately 0.05%. This clone has a handful of counts. As yet, its antigen is unknown. Findings and limits, study-wide: Among type 1 diabetes patients, VDJ junctions had fewer insertions and more deletions.

The sample taken for sequencing was naive CD4+ T cells from blood. This rearrangement joins TRBV5-1 to TRBJ1-5; 9 bases line up with TRBD1. This sequence originates from a young woman in good health. The CDR3 here is CASSSTGGDQPQHF. The CDR3 DNA sequence: TGCGCCAGCAGCAGTACAGGGGGCGATCAGCCCCAGCATTTT.